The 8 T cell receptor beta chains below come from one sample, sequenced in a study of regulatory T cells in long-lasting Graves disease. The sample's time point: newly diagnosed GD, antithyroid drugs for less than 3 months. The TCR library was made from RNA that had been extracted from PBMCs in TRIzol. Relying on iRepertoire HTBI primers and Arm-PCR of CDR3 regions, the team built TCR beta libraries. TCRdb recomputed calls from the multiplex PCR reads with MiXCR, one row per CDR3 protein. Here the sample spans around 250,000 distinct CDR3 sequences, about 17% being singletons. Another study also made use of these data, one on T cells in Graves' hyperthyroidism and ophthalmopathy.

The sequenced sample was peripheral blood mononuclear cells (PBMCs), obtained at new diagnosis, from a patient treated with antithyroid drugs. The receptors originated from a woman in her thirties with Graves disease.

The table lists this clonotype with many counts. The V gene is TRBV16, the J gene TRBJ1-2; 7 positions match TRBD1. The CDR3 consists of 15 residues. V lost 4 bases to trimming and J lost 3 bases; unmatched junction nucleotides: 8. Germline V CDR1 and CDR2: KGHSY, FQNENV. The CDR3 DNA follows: TGTGCCAGCAGCCCGGGACAGCCCAAAGACTATGGCTACACCTTC. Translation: CASSPGQPKDYGYTF.

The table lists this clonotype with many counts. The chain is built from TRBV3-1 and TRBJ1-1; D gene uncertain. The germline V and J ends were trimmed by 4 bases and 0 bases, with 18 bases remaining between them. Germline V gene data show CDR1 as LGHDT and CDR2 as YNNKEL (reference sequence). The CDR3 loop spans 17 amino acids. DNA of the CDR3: TGTGCCAGCAGCCTGAAGGGAAGGGCGGGGATGAACACTGAAGCTTTCTTT. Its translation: CASSLKGRAGMNTEAFF. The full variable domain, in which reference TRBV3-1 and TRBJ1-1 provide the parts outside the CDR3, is DTAVSQTPKYLVTQMGNDKSIKCEQNLGHDTMYWYKQDSKKFLKIMFSYNNKELIINETVPNRFSPKSPDKAHLNLHINSLELGDSAVYFCASSLKGRAGMNTEAFFGQGTRLTVV.

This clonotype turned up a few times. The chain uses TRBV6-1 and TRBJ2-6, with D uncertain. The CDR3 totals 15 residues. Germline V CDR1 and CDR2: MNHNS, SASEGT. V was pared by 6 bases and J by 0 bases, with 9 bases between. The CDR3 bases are TGTGCCAGCAGCAAGAGAGGCTCTGGGGCCAACGTCCTGACTTTC. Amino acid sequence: CASSKRGSGANVLTF.

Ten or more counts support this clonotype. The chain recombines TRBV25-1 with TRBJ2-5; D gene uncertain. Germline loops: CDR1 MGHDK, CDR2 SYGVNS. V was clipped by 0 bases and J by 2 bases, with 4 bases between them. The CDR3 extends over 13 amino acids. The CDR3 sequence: CASSEYKQETQYF. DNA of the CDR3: TGTGCCAGCAGTGAATATAAGCAAGAGACCCAGTACTTC.

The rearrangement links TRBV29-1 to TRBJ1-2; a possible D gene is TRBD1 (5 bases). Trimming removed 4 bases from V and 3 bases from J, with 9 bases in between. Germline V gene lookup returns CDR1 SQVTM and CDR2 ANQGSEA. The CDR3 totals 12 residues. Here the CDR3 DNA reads TGCAGCGTTGTTGCGGGGGACTATGGCTACACCTTC. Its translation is CSVVAGDYGYTF.

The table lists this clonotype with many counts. The CDR3 coding sequence is TGTGCCAGCAGTTACAGGGGAGTCTATGGCTACACCTTC. Its protein is CASSYRGVYGYTF. V is TRBV12-3 or TRBV12-4 and J is TRBJ1-2; 7 bases align to TRBD1. With V trimmed by 4 bases and J by 4 bases, 3 bases remained unmatched. The CDR3 length is 13 residues.

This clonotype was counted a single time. CDR3 DNA sequence: TGCAGTGCCCCCGGGGGTAGCGGGGTCCACGAGCAGTACTTC. It specifies CSAPGGSGVHEQYF. The chain is built from TRBV20-1 and TRBJ2-7, with 8 bases identical to TRBD2. Trimming removed 6 bases from V and 5 bases from J; junction bases left unmatched: 12. Germline-derived CDR1 and CDR2 are DFQATT and SNEGSKA (reference sequence). The CDR3 length is 14 residues.

CDR3 residues: CASSGQWDQPQHF. CDR3 coding DNA: TGTGCCAGCTCGGGACAGTGGGATCAGCCCCAGCATTTT. The chain has TRBV19 and TRBJ1-5, with 7 bases fitting TRBD1. This CDR3 contains 13 residues. Germline CDR1 is LNHDA and CDR2 is SQIVND (reference sequence). The trim removed 9 bases at V and 5 bases at J, leaving 7 bases unmatched. The variable domain in full, completed from reference TRBV19 and TRBJ1-5, reads DGGITQSPKYLFRKEGQNVTLSCEQNLNHDAMYWYRQDPGQGLRLIYYSQIVNDFQKGDIAEGYSVSREKKESFPLTVTSAQKNPTAFYLCASSGQWDQPQHFGDGTRLSIL.